One sample yielded the 31 T cell receptor beta chains listed below, sequenced in a study of Tregs in tolerant kidney transplant recipients. Generated by immunoSEQ multiplex PCR, the TCRdb table keeps only in-frame clones and is missing some. The top ten hold around 3.5% of the sample, which has 15,000 to 20,000 clones, around three fifths seen once. Their target antigens are unknown. The sequencing sample was made of Tregs from blood cultured with allogeneic cells. These TCRs come from a human donor in good health.

This clone ranks as large. This chain uses TRBV4-2 with TRBJ1-2; D gene uncertain. This CDR3 spans 16 amino acids. The ends were cut back, 0 bases at V and 2 bases at J, with 13 bases in the middle. Per germline, CDR1 LGHNA and CDR2 YNFKEQ. Here the CDR3 reads CASSQEGRGRNYGYTF. DNA for the CDR3: TGTGCCAGCAGCCAAGAGGGAAGAGGGCGAAACTATGGCTACACCTTC.

This clone was picked up one time. The rearrangement uses TRBV19 and TRBJ2-7; D is undetermined. The CDR3 length is 13 residues. The germline gives CDR1 LNHDA, CDR2 SQIVND (reference sequence). V dropped 4 bases and J dropped 3 bases, with 10 bases sitting between them. CDR3 region: CASSRVSGYEQYF. CDR3 DNA: TGTGCCAGTAGTAGGGTTTCGGGCTACGAGCAGTACTTC. Full variable domain (outside the CDR3, taken from reference TRBV19 and TRBJ2-7): DGGITQSPKYLFRKEGQNVTLSCEQNLNHDAMYWYRQDPGQGLRLIYYSQIVNDFQKGDIAEGYSVSREKKESFPLTVTSAQKNPTAFYLCASSRVSGYEQYFGPGTRLTVT.

Concerning this clone: Other DNA sequences in the same sample also yield this CDR3. J is TRBJ1-1 and V is TRBV5-1; a possible D gene is TRBD1 (6 bases). Germline V gives CDR1 SGHRS, CDR2 YFSETQ. The length of the CDR3 is 16 residues. V lost 0 bases, J lost 4 bases, and 16 bases lay in between. The CDR3 bases are TGCGCCAGCAGCTTGGCACAGGGTGGGCCGGGCACTGAAGCTTTCTTT. As protein: CASSLAQGGPGTEAFF.

This chain uses TRBV5-3 with TRBJ1-5; D perhaps matches TRBD1 (5 bases). TRBV5-3 qualifies as an ORF whose function is uncertain. The CDR3 has 17 residues. Trimming cost V 1 base and J 0 bases, with 14 bases left between them. CDR3 region: CARSLRGRLYSNQPQHF. CDR3 nucleotide sequence: TGTGCCAGAAGCTTGCGGGGGAGGCTTTATAGCAATCAGCCCCAGCATTTT.

This chain connects TRBV19 to TRBJ1-5; D remains unclear. Germline assignment: CDR1 LNHDA and CDR2 SQIVND (reference sequence). V dropped 4 bases and J dropped 0 bases, with 10 bases sitting between them. The CDR3 totals 15 residues. The CDR3 region has the DNA TGTGCCAGTAGTAGGAAAGCGATTAGCAATCAGCCCCAGCATTTT. This gives the protein CASSRKAISNQPQHF.

The genes are TRBV5-1 and TRBJ2-7; a possible D gene is TRBD2 (5 bases). This CDR3 region has 13 residues. Trimming stripped 0 bases from V and 2 bases from J, with 6 bases between. The germline V gene has CDR1 SGHRS and CDR2 YFSETQ. CDR3 amino acids: CASSLAGTYEQYF. The CDR3 DNA reads TGCGCCAGCAGCTTGGCGGGGACCTACGAGCAGTACTTC.

The V call is TRBV10-1, the J call TRBJ1-3; D is unresolved. Trimming took off 6 bases at V and 4 bases at J, with 13 bases between the two ends. This CDR3 is built from 14 residues. CDR1 WNHNN and CDR2 SYGVQD come from the germline V gene (reference sequence). In DNA form, the CDR3 reads TGCGCCAGCAGCGCCCAGACGAGGGGAAACACCATATATTTT. Translation gives CASSAQTRGNTIYF.

The chain links TRBV6-5 to TRBJ1-2, with D perhaps TRBD1 (5 bases). Germline assignment: CDR1 MNHEY and CDR2 SVGAGI. V was shortened by 11 bases and J by 5 bases, with 24 bases between the two germline ends. The CDR3 totals 15 residues. CDR3 amino acids: CAGGIPRGTIYGYTF. DNA for the CDR3: TGTGCCGGTGGAATCCCCCGCGGGACGATTTATGGCTACACCTTC.

This clone was found a few times. The chain employs TRBV19 and TRBJ1-4; 10 positions agree with TRBD1. J was trimmed by 2 bases and V by 3 bases; bases with no gene match: 9. In germline, CDR1 is LNHDA, CDR2 SQIVND (reference sequence). The CDR3 runs to 18 residues. The CDR3 here is CASSINDRGRETNEKLFF. The CDR3 bases are TGTGCCAGTAGTATCAACGACAGGGGGCGCGAGACTAATGAAAAACTGTTTTTT.

This rearrangement joins TRBV5-6 to TRBJ2-3, with 10 positions matching TRBD2. Germline trimming cut 4 bases from V and 0 bases from J; bases unmatched to any gene: 8. Germline CDR1 SGHDT, CDR2 YYEEEE. This CDR3 has 17 residues. CDR3 DNA sequence: TGTGCCAGCAGCGCCTCTAGCGGGAGAGTTAGCACAGATACGCAGTATTTT. It encodes CASSASSGRVSTDTQYF.

V is TRBV29-1 and J is TRBJ1-2; 12 bases fit TRBD1. Germline V gene data show CDR1 as SQVTM and CDR2 as ANQGSEA. CDR3 size: 14 residues. After removal of 6 bases from V and 10 bases from J, the junction contained 12 bases not matched to a gene. The CDR3, as DNA: TGCAGCGTCACCGGGACAGGGGGCCGATTTGACTACACCTTC. Translating gives CSVTGTGGRFDYTF.

V gene TRBV6-1 combines with J gene TRBJ2-5; TRBD2 aligns across 7 bases. CDR1 and CDR2 from the germline V gene are MNHNS and SASEGT. This CDR3 has 15 residues. V gave up 6 bases and J gave up 3 bases; unmatched junction bases: 10. CDR3 amino acids: CASSPREAGKETQYF. Written as DNA, the CDR3 is TGTGCCAGCAGCCCAAGGGAAGCGGGAAAAGAGACCCAGTACTTC.

The chain is built from TRBV5-4 and TRBJ2-4, with no clear D. The V gene lost 2 bases and the J gene lost 7 bases, with 13 bases spanning the gap. The CDR3 extends over 14 amino acids. The germline V gene encodes CDR1 SGHNT and CDR2 YYREEE (reference sequence). The CDR3 sequence is CASSFMGSTNIQYF. The CDR3 DNA sequence: TGTGCCAGCAGCTTTATGGGAAGTACGAACATTCAGTACTTC.

The gene calls are TRBV10-3 and TRBJ1-1, with D uncertain. V dropped 5 bases and J dropped 7 bases, with 8 bases sitting between them. CDR3 length: 11 amino acids. In germline, CDR1 is ENHRY, CDR2 SYGVKD. The CDR3 region is CAISQDGEAFF. CDR3 in DNA: TGTGCCATCAGTCAGGACGGTGAAGCTTTCTTT.

This chain uses TRBV5-1 with TRBJ2-7; TRBD2 matches at 7 bases. Trimming took 4 bases from V and 2 from J; bases not matched to a gene: 6. CDR1 is SGHRS and CDR2 is YFSETQ in the germline V gene. The CDR3 sequence is 14 residues long. This chain's CDR3 is CASSRSGTTYEQYF. The CDR3 DNA sequence: TGCGCCAGCAGCCGCTCCGGGACTACCTACGAGCAGTACTTC.

The chain is built from TRBV18 and TRBJ1-5; D ambiguous. Looked up from germline, CDR1 is KGHSH and CDR2 is LQKENI. The CDR3 totals 15 residues. The V end was cut by 1 base, the J end by 0 bases, with 7 bases between. The CDR3 coding sequence is TGTGCCAGCTCACCACTAGGTGATAGCAATCAGCCCCAGCATTTT. Translation: CASSPLGDSNQPQHF.

This chain joins TRBV7-6 and TRBJ2-3; no clear D gene. The CDR3 loop spans 11 amino acids. Per germline, CDR1 SGHVS and CDR2 FNYEAQ. Trimming cost V 3 bases and J 8 bases, with 6 bases left between them. CDR3 nucleotide sequence: TGTGCCAGCAGCTTCGGGCCTACGCAGTATTTT. Translating it yields CASSFGPTQYF.

The chain combines TRBV18 with TRBJ2-1, with 14 bases aligning to TRBD2. The CDR3 is made up of 18 amino acids. Germline-derived CDR1 and CDR2 are KGHSH and LQKENI. The J segment lost 0 bases and the V segment lost 3 bases, leaving 4 bases of the junction unmatched. CDR3 DNA: TGTGCCAGCTCACCCCGACTAGCGGGGGGGAGCTCCTACAATGAGCAGTTCTTC. Translation gives CASSPRLAGGSSYNEQFF.

The V gene is TRBV5-4, the J gene TRBJ2-3; TRBD2 matches 7 bases. Looked up from germline, CDR1 is SGHNT and CDR2 is YYREEE (reference sequence). The CDR3 totals 17 residues. Unmatched junction bases numbered 12, after V lost 5 bases and J lost 0 bases. CDR3 coding DNA: TGTGCCAGCAGTTCCCTAGGGAGCGGGGCTAGCACAGATACGCAGTATTTT. Translation gives CASSSLGSGASTDTQYF.

V gene TRBV6-5 combines with J gene TRBJ2-1; 7 nucleotides match TRBD2. Germline-derived CDR1 and CDR2 are MNHEY and SVGAGI. Trimming at V came to 2 bases and at J to 0 bases, leaving 1 base not matched to a gene. The CDR3 consists of 15 residues. CDR3 amino acids: CASSYGGSSYNEQFF. The DNA of the CDR3 is TGTGCCAGCAGTTACGGCGGGAGCTCCTACAATGAGCAGTTCTTC.

V usage is TRBV5-1 and J usage is TRBJ2-1, with TRBD2 matching over 12 bases. Germline V gene lookup returns CDR1 SGHRS and CDR2 YFSETQ. The CDR3 has 15 amino acids. V trimming: 2 bases; J trimming: 5 bases; junction bases outside the gene matches: 2. CDR3 loop: CASSFLAGGNNEQFF. The CDR3 DNA follows: TGCGCCAGCAGCTTCCTAGCGGGGGGGAACAATGAGCAGTTCTTC.

The chain couples TRBV2 to TRBJ1-2, with D possibly TRBD1 on 6 matching bases. Germline V CDR1 and CDR2: SNHLY, FYNNEI. V was trimmed by 0 bases and J by 7 bases, leaving 15 bases between them. The CDR3 has 15 amino acids. CDR3 DNA: TGTGCCAGCAGTGAAGCGGCGCGGGGGACATCTGGCTACACCTTC. The encoded protein is CASSEAARGTSGYTF. Full variable domain (missing parts from reference TRBV2 and TRBJ1-2): EPEVTQTPSHQVTQMGQEVILRCVPISNHLYFYWYRQILGQKVEFLVSFYNNEISEKSEIFDDQFSVERPDGSNFTLKIRSTKLEDSAMYFCASSEAARGTSGYTFGSGTRLTVV.

V usage is TRBV18 and J usage is TRBJ2-1, with D uncertain. The CDR3 spans 13 residues. V lost 2 bases, J lost 4 bases, and 6 bases lay in between. Germline V gene data show CDR1 as KGHSH and CDR2 as LQKENI. CDR3 sequence reads: CASSPERYNEQFF. The CDR3 DNA follows: TGTGCCAGCTCACCAGAGAGGTACAATGAGCAGTTCTTC.

The J gene is TRBJ1-6, the V gene TRBV2, with unresolved D. The germline gives CDR1 SNHLY, CDR2 FYNNEI. V gave up 10 bases and J gave up 10 bases, with 20 bases separating them. This CDR3 contains 14 residues. The CDR3 DNA reads as TGTGCCACCACCCTGAGGGAGGGATCCTCACCCCTCCACTTT. Protein product: CATTLREGSSPLHF.

This clone was detected a few times. The rearrangement joins TRBV6-1 to TRBJ1-2, with unresolved D. V lost 7 bases, J lost 3 bases, and 12 bases lay in between. The CDR3 is 13 amino acids. Germline assignment: CDR1 MNHNS and CDR2 SASEGT. The CDR3 coding sequence is TGTGCCAGCAATAATAACATCTACTATGGCTACACCTTC. Its translation: CASNNNIYYGYTF.

The chain is built from TRBV11-2 and TRBJ1-5, with D possibly being TRBD1 (5 bases). The germline V and J ends were trimmed by 5 bases and 2 bases, with 22 bases remaining between them. The CDR3 extends over 18 amino acids. Looked up from germline, CDR1 is SGHAT and CDR2 is FQNNGV. CDR3 sequence reads: CASSPPAQGHRGNQPQHF. The DNA of the CDR3 is TGTGCCAGCAGCCCCCCGGCTCAGGGCCATCGGGGCAATCAGCCCCAGCATTTT.

The gene calls are TRBV11-1 and TRBJ1-3, with D perhaps TRBD1 (5 bases). The CDR3 has 15 amino acids. V lost 7 bases, J lost 4 bases, and 17 bases lay in between. Per the germline V gene, CDR1 is SGHAT and CDR2 is FQDESV (reference sequence). In DNA form, the CDR3 reads TGTGCCAGCACAAACTTCCGGGGCCTGGGAAACACCATATATTTT. This translates into CASTNFRGLGNTIYF.

The V and J genes are TRBV7-9 and TRBJ1-4; maybe TRBD1 (6 bases). V lost 7 bases and J lost 7, with 16 bases in between. This CDR3 is 14 amino acids long. The germline V gene has CDR1 SEHNR and CDR2 FQNEAQ (reference sequence). The CDR3 DNA sequence: TGTGCCAGCAACTGGTCAGGGGTCGGTGAAAAACTGTTTTTT. Amino acid sequence: CASNWSGVGEKLFF.

The J gene is TRBJ2-3, the V gene TRBV10-3; D possibly corresponds to TRBD1 (6 bases). This CDR3 is 12 amino acids long. The germline V gene has CDR1 ENHRY and CDR2 SYGVKD. Trimming stripped 5 bases from V and 5 bases from J, with 8 bases between. CDR3 DNA sequence: TGTGCCATCAGTCACAGGGAAGATACGCAGTATTTT. This codes for CAISHREDTQYF.

The rearrangement links TRBV18 to TRBJ2-7; 8 nucleotides line up with TRBD1. CDR1 KGHSH and CDR2 LQKENI come from the germline V gene. After removal of 5 bases from V and 0 bases from J, the junction contained 3 bases not matched to a gene. CDR3 size: 14 residues. The CDR3 nucleotides read TGTGCCAGCTCATTACAGGGGGTCTCCTACGAGCAGTACTTC. This sequence encodes CASSLQGVSYEQYF.

This rearrangement joins TRBV6-1 to TRBJ2-4; D may be TRBD2 (7 bases). The CDR3 consists of 13 residues. V was cut by 3 bases and J by 9 bases, with 12 bases left in between. Looked up from germline, CDR1 is MNHNS and CDR2 is SASEGT. CDR3 amino acids: CASSERGRAIQYF. Written as DNA, the CDR3 is TGTGCCAGCAGTGAGCGGGGGCGGGCCATTCAGTACTTC.